This TCR beta chain was recovered during a study of blood T cell repertoires in COVID-19. Overall study: PBMCs, B-cell-depleted T cells, or T cells provided the cDNA or gDNA that made up the material.

Cohort 3 recovery required two negative PCRs, clearance, or symptom resolution. This clone was recorded a few times. Using immunoSEQ multiplex PCR, the repertoire was profiled, and TCRdb retains in-frame clones only, with some absent. Of hundreds of thousands of clones listed, 70% to 90% are singletons. The V and J ends lost 4 bases and 1 base, in that order; junction bases with no gene match: 15. Germline V gives CDR1 LNHDA, CDR2 SQIVND (reference sequence). There are 18 residues in the CDR3. The source is a woman between 50 and 59 years old who had recovered from COVID-19. Sequencing was carried out using PBMCs or T cells enriched from blood (not recorded which). This chain connects TRBV19 to TRBJ1-1, with TRBD1 matching over 7 bases. This CDR3 reads CASSTNRGATRGNTEAFF. In nucleotides, the CDR3 is TGTGCCAGTAGTACGAACAGGGGCGCCACGCGAGGGAACACTGAAGCTTTCTTT.